One sample yielded the 23 T cell receptor beta chains listed below, sequenced in a study of metastatic and nonmetastatic thyroid tumors. TCRdb ran MiXCR on the PCR reads. The sample has about 16,000 clones; 30% to 40% are singletons. No patient received treatment before thyroid surgery. Sample: blood. The receptors were sampled from a female donor with papillary thyroid cancer or a benign thyroid nodule (not recorded which). Some clones in this sample may be carry-over from other donors' samples.

The CDR3 nucleotides are TGCAGTGCTAGGTTGGGAGTGGGCGAAGATACGCAGTATTTT. Translated, it gives CSARLGVGEDTQYF. V usage is TRBV20-1 and J usage is TRBJ2-3; D might be TRBD2 (5 bases). Trimming cost V 3 bases and J 5 bases, with 15 bases left between them. CDR3 size: 14 residues. The germline V gene encodes CDR1 DFQATT and CDR2 SNEGSKA (reference sequence).

This clone was counted only a few times. J is TRBJ2-1 and V is TRBV6-2 or TRBV6-3, with a possible D match to TRBD2 (6 bases). Germline assignment: CDR1 MNHEY and CDR2 SVGEGT. The germline V and J ends were trimmed by 5 bases and 0 bases, with 11 bases remaining between them. This CDR3 contains 15 residues. The chain's CDR3 is CASSLGRGSYNEQFF. Written as DNA, the CDR3 is TGTGCCAGCAGTCTGGGGCGGGGCTCCTACAATGAGCAGTTCTTC.

This clone was counted ten times or more. The V gene is TRBV5-1, the J gene TRBJ1-5; 11 bases align to TRBD1. The CDR3 runs 15 residues. The V gene's germline CDR1 is SGHRS and CDR2 YFSETQ. J lost 7 bases, V lost 2 bases, and 5 bases had no gene match. Here the CDR3 DNA reads TGCGCCAGCAGCTTAATGGGGACAGGGGGACAGCCCCAGCATTTT. Amino acid sequence: CASSLMGTGGQPQHF. Drawing the rest from reference TRBV5-1 and TRBJ1-5, the complete variable domain is KAGVTQTPRYLIKTRGQQVTLSCSPISGHRSVSWYQQTPGQGLQFLFEYFSETQRNKGNFPGRFSGRQFSNSRSEMNVSTLELGDSALYLCASSLMGTGGQPQHFGDGTRLSIL.

This clone has only a few counts. V gene TRBV27 combines with J gene TRBJ1-1; 8 nucleotides agree with TRBD1. V gave up 2 bases and J gave up 8 bases; unmatched junction bases: 10. The germline V gene encodes CDR1 MNHEY and CDR2 SMNVEV (reference sequence). The CDR3 is 15 residues long. The CDR3, as DNA: TGTGCCAGCAGTTTAGCCAGGGGGCTTTTGAACGAAGCTTTCTTT. Its protein product is CASSLARGLLNEAFF.

This clone was found a few times. V and J are TRBV7-2 and TRBJ2-7; maybe TRBD1 (6 bases). Germline CDR1 SGHTA, CDR2 FQGNSA. Trimming removed 11 bases at V and 4 bases at J, with 15 bases between. The CDR3 has 12 residues. The CDR3 reads CAGNRAPYEQYF. In DNA form, the CDR3 reads TGTGCCGGTAACAGGGCACCGTACGAGCAGTACTTC.

This clone was counted between two and nine times. The chain couples TRBV19 to TRBJ2-3; TRBD1 is a possible D gene (5 bases). This CDR3 has 13 residues. The germline V gene encodes CDR1 LNHDA and CDR2 SQIVND (reference sequence). Trimming removed 4 bases at V and 1 base at J, with 6 bases between. The CDR3 region has the DNA TGTGCCAGTAGTACAGGGCGCACAGATACGCAGTATTTT. This codes for CASSTGRTDTQYF.

As to this clone: The junction departs from germline at one end; a sequencing error may be responsible. This chain connects TRBV20-1 to TRBJ1-2; TRBD1 is a possible D gene (5 bases). The CDR3 runs 10 residues. CDR1 and CDR2 from the germline V gene are DFQATT and SNEGSKA (reference sequence). The CDR3 is CSVGLKYSFF. The CDR3 region has the DNA TGCAGTGTGGGGCTGAAGTATTCCTTTTTC.

At least ten counts were recorded for this clone. Other DNA sequences within the sample encode an identical CDR3. J is TRBJ2-7 and V is TRBV19; TRBD2 matches 7 bases. The germline V gene has CDR1 LNHDA and CDR2 SQIVND (reference sequence). V dropped 3 bases and J dropped 6; count of bases not matched to a gene: 5. The CDR3 loop spans 13 amino acids. The CDR3 here is CASSMIGGTEQYF. In nucleotides, the CDR3 is TGTGCCAGTAGTATGATCGGGGGGACCGAGCAGTACTTC.

This clone is classed as medium-sized. This chain uses TRBV4-1 with TRBJ2-3; TRBD2 aligns across 7 bases. The CDR3 is 13 amino acids. Germline assignment: CDR1 MGHRA and CDR2 YSYEKL. Unmatched junction bases numbered 2, after V lost 1 base and J lost 7 bases. CDR3 protein: CASSQGGGYTQYF. Here the CDR3 DNA reads TGCGCCAGCAGCCAAGGGGGGGGATATACGCAGTATTTT.

The V call is TRBV30, the J call TRBJ1-1, with a possible D match to TRBD1 (6 bases). Per the germline V gene, CDR1 is GTSNPN and CDR2 is SVGIG (reference sequence). V shed 6 bases and J shed 5 bases, with 25 bases lying between them. This CDR3 region has 16 residues. CDR3 in DNA: TGTGCCTGCTCCAGGGGATGGGGATGGGGGGGAACTGAAGCTTTCTTT. This gives the protein CACSRGWGWGGTEAFF.

This clone was seen a handful of times. A read error may account for a junction end that differs from germline. V and J are TRBV24-1 and TRBJ1-5; D gene unclear. This CDR3 comprises 13 residues. Germline CDR1 reads KGHDR; CDR2 reads SFDVKD. The CDR3 nucleotides are TGTGCCACCAGTGGGTCCCACAATCATCCCCAGCATTTT. Its protein is CATSGSHNHPQHF.

By proportion, this clone is medium-sized. The J gene is TRBJ2-5, the V gene TRBV19, with 12 bases identical to TRBD2. Germline V gene data show CDR1 as LNHDA and CDR2 as SQIVND (reference sequence). This CDR3 spans 15 amino acids. V lost 5 bases and J lost 0; bases outside the gene matches: 1. This CDR3 reads CASSGLAGYQETQYF. The CDR3 coding sequence is TGTGCCAGTAGTGGACTAGCGGGGTACCAAGAGACCCAGTACTTC.

This chain uses TRBV5-8 with TRBJ2-1; a possible D gene is TRBD1 (6 bases). The CDR3 length is 17 residues. The ends were cut back, 4 bases at V and 0 bases at J, with 17 bases in the middle. CDR1 is SGHTS, CDR2 YDEGEE, per germline. CDR3 amino acids: CASSPPPYRVSYNEQFF. DNA of the CDR3: TGTGCCAGCAGCCCACCTCCCTACAGGGTCTCCTACAATGAGCAGTTCTTC.

This chain uses TRBV18 with TRBJ2-5; 10 bases are a match to TRBD1. Germline CDR1 and CDR2: KGHSH and LQKENI. CDR3 length equals 13 residues. The V and J ends lost 4 bases and 4 bases, in that order; junction bases with no gene match: 0. CDR3 sequence reads: CASSRDRGETQYF. The CDR3 bases are TGTGCCAGCTCACGGGACAGGGGAGAGACCCAGTACTTC.

This clone was recorded many times. A clone one base away is much larger, so this may be a read error. Distinct nucleotide sequences in the sample also encode this CDR3. V and J are TRBV9 and TRBJ1-2, with D possibly matching TRBD1 (5 bases). CDR1 and CDR2 from the germline V gene are SGDLS and YYNGEE. This CDR3 is 16 amino acids long. The CDR3 DNA is TGCGCCAGCAGCGTCGGCTCAATCGGGGGAAACTATGGCTACACCTTC. Its protein is CASSVGSIGGNYGYTF.

This clone was recorded a few times. The chain links TRBV28 to TRBJ2-7; 7 bases map to TRBD1. This CDR3 region has 15 residues. The ends lost 1 base at V and 2 bases at J; junction bases unmatched: 5. From germline, CDR1 is MDHEN and CDR2 SYDVKM. CDR3 DNA: TGTGCCAGCAGTTTATTTGGGACAGAGGCCTACGAGCAGTACTTC. Amino acids: CASSLFGTEAYEQYF. Based on the CDR3 plus reference TRBV28 and TRBJ2-7, the full variable domain is DVKVTQSSRYLVKRTGEKVFLECVQDMDHENMFWYRQDPGLGLRLIYFSYDVKMKEKGDIPEGYSVSREKKERFSLILESASTNQTSMYLCASSLFGTEAYEQYFGPGTRLTVT.

This chain links TRBV11-2 with TRBJ1-1; D remains unclear. Trimming took 1 base from V and 4 from J, leaving 10 bases between them. This CDR3 region has 14 residues. Germline V gene sequence: CDR1 SGHAT, CDR2 FQNNGV. The CDR3 here is CASSLVVYSTEAFF. As DNA, the CDR3 is TGTGCCAGCAGCTTAGTCGTTTATAGCACTGAAGCTTTCTTT.

This clone is labeled medium-sized. The J gene is TRBJ2-7, the V gene TRBV20-1; 11 nucleotides match TRBD2. The CDR3 length is 15 residues. Germline trimming cut 3 bases from V and 5 bases from J; bases unmatched to any gene: 9. Germline CDR1 DFQATT, CDR2 SNEGSKA (reference sequence). CDR3 amino acids: CSARASTSGDHEQYF. CDR3 in DNA: TGCAGTGCTAGGGCCTCGACTAGCGGGGATCACGAGCAGTACTTC.

This clone was seen at least ten times. CDR3 nucleotide sequence: TGTGCCAGCAGCCAAGATGGCGGGGTTTCTAACTATGGCTACACCTTC. Translating gives CASSQDGGVSNYGYTF. The chain recombines TRBV3-1 with TRBJ1-2; D call uncertain. The V gene's germline CDR1 is LGHDT and CDR2 YNNKEL (reference sequence). The CDR3 has 16 amino acids. V shed 0 bases and J shed 0 bases, with 11 bases lying between them.

There are many counts of this clone. The chain couples TRBV19 to TRBJ2-3; D may be TRBD2 (7 bases). The CDR3 length is 13 residues. Between the trimmed V and J ends, which lost 8 bases and 4 bases, there was a span of 13 bases. From germline, CDR1 is LNHDA and CDR2 SQIVND (reference sequence). DNA of the CDR3: TGTGCCAGTCTGGCGGGGGCTGCAGATACGCAGTATTTT. This sequence encodes CASLAGAADTQYF.

J is TRBJ1-5 and V is TRBV11-2; D call uncertain. Germline V gene lookup returns CDR1 SGHAT and CDR2 FQNNGV. The CDR3 spans 17 residues. The V and J ends lost 4 bases and 4 bases respectively, with 20 bases between them. Written as DNA, the CDR3 is TGTGCCAGCAGCTCGCCTGATACCGGTCCGTCAAATCAGCCCCAGCATTTT. It encodes CASSSPDTGPSNQPQHF.

This clone has ten or more counts. The genes are TRBV5-6 and TRBJ2-5; D is possibly TRBD1 (5 bases). The V gene's germline CDR1 is SGHDT and CDR2 YYEEEE. V lost 0 bases, J lost 1 base, and 13 bases lay in between. This CDR3 region has 16 residues. The DNA for the CDR3 is TGTGCCAGCAGCTTGGAAAGCAGGGTAGCCCAAGAGACCCAGTACTTC. The encoded protein is CASSLESRVAQETQYF.

This clone came up many times. CDR3: CASSAGTGNTGELFF. DNA for the CDR3: TGTGCCAGCAGCGCCGGGACAGGAAACACCGGGGAGCTGTTTTTT. The chain couples TRBV9 to TRBJ2-2; 8 bases agree with TRBD1. The V segment lost 3 bases and the J segment 2 bases; nucleotides outside the gene matches: 3. The CDR3 runs to 15 residues. Germline V gene sequence: CDR1 SGDLS, CDR2 YYNGEE. Complete variable domain (other parts from reference TRBV9 and TRBJ2-2): DSGVTQTPKHLITATGQRVTLRCSPRSGDLSVYWYQQSLDQGLQFLIQYYNGEERAKGNILERFSAQQFPDLHSELNLSSLELGDSALYFCASSAGTGNTGELFFGEGSRLTVL.